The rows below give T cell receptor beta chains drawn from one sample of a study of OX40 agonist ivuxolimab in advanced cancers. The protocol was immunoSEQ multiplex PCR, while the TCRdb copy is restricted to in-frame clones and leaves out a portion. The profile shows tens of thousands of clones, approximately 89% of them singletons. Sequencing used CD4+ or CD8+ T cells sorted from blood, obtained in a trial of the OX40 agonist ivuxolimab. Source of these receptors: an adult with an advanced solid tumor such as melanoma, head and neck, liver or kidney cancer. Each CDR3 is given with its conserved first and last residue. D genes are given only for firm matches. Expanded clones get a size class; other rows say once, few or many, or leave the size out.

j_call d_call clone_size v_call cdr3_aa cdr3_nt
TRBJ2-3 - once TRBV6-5 CASSRGGRGMDTQYF TGTGCCAGCAGTCGGGGGGGCAGGGGGATGGATACGCAGTATTTT
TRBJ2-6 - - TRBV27 CASSTYSGANVLTF TGTGCCAGCAGTACTTACTCTGGGGCCAACGTCCTGACTTTC
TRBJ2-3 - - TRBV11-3 CASSHRTAISTDTQYF TGTGCCAGCAGCCATCGGACAGCAATTAGCACAGATACGCAGTATTTT
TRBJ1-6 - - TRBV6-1 CASTLSSYNSPLHF TGTGCCAGTACCCTGAGCTCCTATAATTCACCCCTCCACTTT
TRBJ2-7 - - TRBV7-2 CASSWVDVGGPSYEQYF TGTGCCAGCAGCTGGGTGGACGTAGGTGGTCCGTCCTACGAGCAGTACTTC
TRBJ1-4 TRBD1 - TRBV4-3 CASSQDWTGDNEKLFF TGCGCCAGCAGCCAAGACTGGACAGGGGATAATGAAAAACTGTTTTTT
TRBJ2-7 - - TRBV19 CASSSDHWQYF TGTGCCAGTAGCTCCGACCACTGGCAGTACTTC
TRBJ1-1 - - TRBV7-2 CASSFQRGGTEAFF TGTGCCAGCAGCTTCCAGAGGGGAGGGACTGAAGCTTTCTTT
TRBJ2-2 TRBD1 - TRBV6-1 CASQGANTGELFF TGTGCCAGCCAGGGGGCGAACACCGGGGAGCTGTTTTTT
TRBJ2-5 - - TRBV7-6 CASSLVPLRETQYF TGTGCCAGCAGCTTAGTTCCACTGCGGGAGACCCAGTACTTC
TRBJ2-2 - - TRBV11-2 CASRAGRNTGELFF TGTGCCAGCAGGGCAGGGAGGAACACCGGGGAGCTGTTTTTT
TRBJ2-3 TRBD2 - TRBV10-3 CAIREAGDPQYF TGTGCCATCAGAGAAGCGGGAGATCCGCAGTATTTT
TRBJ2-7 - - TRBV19 CASTLRPGDSYEQYF TGTGCCAGTACCCTCCGGCCAGGGGACTCCTACGAGCAGTACTTC
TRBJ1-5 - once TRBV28 CASSPRRTVYSNQPQHF TGTGCCAGCAGTCCACGACGGACGGTGTATAGCAATCAGCCCCAGCATTTT
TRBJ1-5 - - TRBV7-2 CASSLAGLSNQPQHF TGTGCCAGCAGCTTAGCGGGGTTAAGCAATCAGCCCCAGCATTTT
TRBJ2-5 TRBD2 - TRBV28 CASSLGRTSGRAAPQQYF TGTGCCAGCAGTTTAGGTCGGACTAGCGGGAGGGCCGCCCCCCAGCAGTACTTC
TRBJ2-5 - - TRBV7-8 CASSFTYLALYQETQYF TGTGCCAGCAGCTTCACCTATCTAGCGCTGTACCAAGAGACCCAGTACTTC
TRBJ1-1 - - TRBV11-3 CASSFSGNTEAFF TGTGCCAGCAGCTTTTCGGGGAACACTGAAGCTTTCTTT
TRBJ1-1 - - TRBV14 CASSQLLISRTEAFF TGTGCCAGCAGCCAACTACTGATTTCGCGCACTGAAGCTTTCTTT
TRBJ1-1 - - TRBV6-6 CASSRGNSAEAFF TGTGCCAGCTCGAGGGGTAATTCCGCTGAAGCTTTCTTT
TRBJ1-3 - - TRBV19 CASSMVGRSGNTIYF TGTGCCAGTAGTATGGTTGGCAGATCTGGAAACACCATATATTTT
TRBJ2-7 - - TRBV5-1 CASHRTDSYEQYF TGCGCCAGTCATAGGACTGACTCCTACGAGCAGTACTTC
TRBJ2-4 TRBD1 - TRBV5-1 CASSLPGTGNKNIQYF TGCGCCAGCAGCTTGCCCGGGACAGGGAACAAAAACATTCAGTACTTC
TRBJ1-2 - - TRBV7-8 CASSPRTVLHFSYGYTF TGTGCCAGCAGCCCAAGGACCGTCTTGCACTTTAGCTATGGCTACACCTTC
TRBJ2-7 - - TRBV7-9 CASSPPGSYEQYF TGTGCCAGCAGCCCACCAGGGAGCTACGAGCAGTACTTC
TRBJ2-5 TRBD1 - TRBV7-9 CASSLGRTTGGQETRYF TGTGCCAGCAGCTTAGGAAGAACAACAGGGGGTCAAGAGACCCGGTACTTC
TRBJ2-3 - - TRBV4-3 CASSQDNGEADTQYF TGCGCCAGCAGCCAAGATAACGGGGAAGCAGATACGCAGTATTTT
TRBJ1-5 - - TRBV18 CASSPAGRSQPQHF TGTGCCAGCTCACCAGCCGGGCGTAGTCAGCCCCAGCATTTT
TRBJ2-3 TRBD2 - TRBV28 CASNIPGLAGRDTDTQYF TGTGCCAGCAACATCCCGGGACTAGCGGGGAGGGACACAGATACGCAGTATTTT
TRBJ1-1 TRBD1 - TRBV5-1 CASSSTGGTEAFF TGCGCCAGCAGCTCGACAGGGGGCACTGAAGCTTTCTTT
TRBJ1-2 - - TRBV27 CASSPDGLNYGYTF TGTGCCAGCAGTCCAGACGGGCTCAACTATGGCTACACCTTC
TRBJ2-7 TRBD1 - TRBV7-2 CASSLGLGTGSYEQYF TGTGCCAGCAGCTTAGGTCTAGGGACAGGATCCTACGAGCAGTACTTC
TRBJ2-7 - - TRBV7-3 CASTRISYEQYF TGTGCCAGCACCCGTATTTCGTACGAGCAGTACTTC
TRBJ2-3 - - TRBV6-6 CASDHTDTQYF TGTGCCAGCGACCACACAGATACGCAGTATTTT
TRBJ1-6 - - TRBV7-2 CASSSGYNSPLHF TGTGCCAGCAGCTCCGGTTATAATTCACCCCTCCACTTT
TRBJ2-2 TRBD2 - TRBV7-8 CASSVAGASTGELFF TGTGCCAGCAGCGTAGCGGGAGCTTCCACCGGGGAGCTGTTTTTT
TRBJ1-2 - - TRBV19 CASSTRPAGERANYGYTF TGTGCCAGTAGTACAAGGCCCGCGGGGGAACGGGCTAACTATGGCTACACCTTC
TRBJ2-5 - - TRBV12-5 CASGPRVETQYF TGTGCTAGTGGTCCGAGGGTAGAGACCCAGTACTTC
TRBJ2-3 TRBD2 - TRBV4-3 CASSQELVSSGASTDTQYF TGCGCCAGCAGCCAAGAATTAGTTTCTAGCGGAGCTAGCACAGATACGCAGTATTTT
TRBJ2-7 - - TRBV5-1 CASSLGTVIPYEQYF TGCGCCAGCAGCTTGGGCACAGTGATCCCCTACGAGCAGTACTTC
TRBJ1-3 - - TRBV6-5 CASASGRAGNTIYF TGTGCCAGTGCCTCGGGCAGGGCTGGAAACACCATATATTTT
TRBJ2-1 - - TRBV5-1 CASSLAGVSGYNEQFF TGCGCCAGCAGCTTGGCCGGGGTTAGCGGCTACAATGAGCAGTTCTTC
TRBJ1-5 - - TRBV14 CASSQVKGRGREGLHQPQHF TGTGCCAGCAGCCAAGTTAAGGGACGGGGGAGAGAAGGACTCCATCAGCCCCAGCATTTT
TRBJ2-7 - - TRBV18 CASSLGGAETYEQYF TGTGCCAGCTCACTGGGTGGGGCGGAGACCTACGAGCAGTACTTC
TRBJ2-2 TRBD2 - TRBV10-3 CAISVGLATYTGELFF TGTGCCATCAGTGTAGGACTAGCGACATACACCGGGGAGCTGTTTTTT
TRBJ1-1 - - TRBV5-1 CASSLVFRAEREAFF TGCGCCAGCAGCTTGGTTTTTCGGGCGGAACGTGAAGCTTTCTTT
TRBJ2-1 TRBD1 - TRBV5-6 CASSFRDRGNNEQFF TGTGCCAGCAGCTTCCGGGACAGGGGTAACAATGAGCAGTTCTTC